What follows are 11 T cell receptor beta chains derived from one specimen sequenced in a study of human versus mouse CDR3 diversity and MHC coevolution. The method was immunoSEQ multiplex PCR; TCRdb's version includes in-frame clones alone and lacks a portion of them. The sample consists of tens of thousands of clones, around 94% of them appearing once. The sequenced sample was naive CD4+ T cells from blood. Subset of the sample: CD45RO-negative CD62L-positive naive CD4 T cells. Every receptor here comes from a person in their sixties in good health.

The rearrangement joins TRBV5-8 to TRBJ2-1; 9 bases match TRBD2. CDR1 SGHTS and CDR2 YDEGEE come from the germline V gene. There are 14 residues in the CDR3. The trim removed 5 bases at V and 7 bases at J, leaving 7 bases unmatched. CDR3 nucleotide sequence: TGTGCCAGCAGTTCGGGACTAGCCTTAAATGAGCAGTTCTTC. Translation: CASSSGLALNEQFF.

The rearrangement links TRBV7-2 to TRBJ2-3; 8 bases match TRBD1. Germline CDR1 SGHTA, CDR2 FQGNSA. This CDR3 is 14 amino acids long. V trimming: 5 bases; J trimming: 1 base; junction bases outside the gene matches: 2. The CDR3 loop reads CASSGTGRTDTQYF. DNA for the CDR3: TGTGCCAGCAGCGGGACAGGCCGCACAGATACGCAGTATTTT.

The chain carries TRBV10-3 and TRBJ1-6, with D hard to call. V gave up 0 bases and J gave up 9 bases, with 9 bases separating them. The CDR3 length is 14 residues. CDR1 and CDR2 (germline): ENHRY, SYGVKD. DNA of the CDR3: TGTGCCATCAGTGAGTCGACGGGTCCTTCACCCCTCCACTTT. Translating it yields CAISESTGPSPLHF.

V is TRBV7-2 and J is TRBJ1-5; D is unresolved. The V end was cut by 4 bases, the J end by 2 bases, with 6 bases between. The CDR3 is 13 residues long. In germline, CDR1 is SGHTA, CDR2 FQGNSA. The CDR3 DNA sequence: TGTGCCAGCAGCTCACTGGGCAATCAGCCCCAGCATTTT. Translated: CASSSLGNQPQHF.

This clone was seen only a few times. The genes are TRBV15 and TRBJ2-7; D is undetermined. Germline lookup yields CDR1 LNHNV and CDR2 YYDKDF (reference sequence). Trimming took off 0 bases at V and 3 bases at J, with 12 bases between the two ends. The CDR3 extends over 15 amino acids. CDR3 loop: CATSRDLASGYEQYF. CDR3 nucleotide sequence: TGTGCCACCAGCAGAGATCTGGCTAGTGGCTACGAGCAGTACTTC.

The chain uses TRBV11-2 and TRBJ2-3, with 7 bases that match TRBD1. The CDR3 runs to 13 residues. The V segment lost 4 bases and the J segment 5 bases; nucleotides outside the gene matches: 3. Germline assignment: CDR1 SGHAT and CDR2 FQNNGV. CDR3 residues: CASSWQGVDTQYF. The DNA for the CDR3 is TGTGCCAGCAGCTGGCAGGGGGTAGATACGCAGTATTTT.

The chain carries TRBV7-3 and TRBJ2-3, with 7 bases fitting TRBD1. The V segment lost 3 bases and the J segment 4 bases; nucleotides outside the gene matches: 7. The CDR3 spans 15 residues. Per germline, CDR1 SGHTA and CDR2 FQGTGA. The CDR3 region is CASSFTGDGADTQYF. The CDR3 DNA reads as TGTGCCAGCAGCTTCACAGGGGATGGAGCAGATACGCAGTATTTT.

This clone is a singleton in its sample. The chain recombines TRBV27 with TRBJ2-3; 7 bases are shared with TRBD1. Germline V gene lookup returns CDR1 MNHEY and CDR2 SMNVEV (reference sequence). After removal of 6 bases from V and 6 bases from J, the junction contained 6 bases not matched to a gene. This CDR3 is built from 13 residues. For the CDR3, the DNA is TGTGCCAGCAGGATAACAGGGGTTGATACGCAGTATTTT. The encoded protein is CASRITGVDTQYF.

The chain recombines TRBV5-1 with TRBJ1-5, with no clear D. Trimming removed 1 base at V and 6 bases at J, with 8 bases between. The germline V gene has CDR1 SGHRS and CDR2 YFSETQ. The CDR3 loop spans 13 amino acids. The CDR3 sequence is CASSLPLSQPQHF. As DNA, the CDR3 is TGCGCCAGCAGCTTGCCCCTCAGTCAGCCCCAGCATTTT.

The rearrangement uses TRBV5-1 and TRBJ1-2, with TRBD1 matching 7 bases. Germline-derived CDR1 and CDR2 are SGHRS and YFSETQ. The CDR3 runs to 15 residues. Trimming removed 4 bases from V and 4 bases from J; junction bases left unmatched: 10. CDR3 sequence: CASSVTGEGLYGYTF. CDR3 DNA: TGCGCCAGCAGCGTAACAGGGGAAGGACTCTATGGCTACACCTTC.

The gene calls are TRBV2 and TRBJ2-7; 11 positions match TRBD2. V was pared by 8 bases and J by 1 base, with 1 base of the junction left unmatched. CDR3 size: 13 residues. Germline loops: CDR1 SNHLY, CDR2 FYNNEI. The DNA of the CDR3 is TGTGCCAGCTCTAGCGGGAGGTCCTACGAGCAGTACTTC. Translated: CASSSGRSYEQYF. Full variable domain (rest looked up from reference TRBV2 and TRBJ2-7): EPEVTQTPSHQVTQMGQEVILRCVPISNHLYFYWYRQILGQKVEFLVSFYNNEISEKSEIFDDQFSVERPDGSNFTLKIRSTKLEDSAMYFCASSSGRSYEQYFGPGTRLTVT.